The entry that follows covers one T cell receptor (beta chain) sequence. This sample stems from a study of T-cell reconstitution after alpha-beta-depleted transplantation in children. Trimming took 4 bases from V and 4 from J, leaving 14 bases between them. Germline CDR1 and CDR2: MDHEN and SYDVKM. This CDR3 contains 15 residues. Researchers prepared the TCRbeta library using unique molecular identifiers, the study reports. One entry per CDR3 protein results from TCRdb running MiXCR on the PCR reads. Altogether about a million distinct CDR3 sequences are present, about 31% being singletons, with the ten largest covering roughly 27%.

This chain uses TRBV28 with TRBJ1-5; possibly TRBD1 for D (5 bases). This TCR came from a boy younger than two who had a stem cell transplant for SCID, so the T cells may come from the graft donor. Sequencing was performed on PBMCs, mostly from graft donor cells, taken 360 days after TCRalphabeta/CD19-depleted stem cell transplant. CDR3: CASSWQPEGNQPQHF. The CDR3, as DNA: TGTGCCAGCAGTTGGCAACCGGAGGGGAATCAGCCCCAGCATTTT.